Listed below are T cell receptor beta chains from one sample, sequenced in a study of Ad26.COV2.S vaccination and SARS-CoV-2 variants. Measured with immunoSEQ multiplex PCR; TCRdb has only the in-frame clones, and not every one. This sample carries around 340,000 clones, roughly 90% of them seen once, and the ten largest clones take around 6.6%. The material sequenced was peripheral blood, taken in a trial of Ad26.COV2.S vaccine versus placebo. The source is a person between 18 and 65 years old who received the Ad26.COV2.S COVID-19 vaccine or a placebo. The conserved cysteine and the conserved F or W are not part of the CDR3 here.

j_gene: TRBJ1-1; v_gene: TRBV9; CDR3aa: ASSVGQGTQAF
j_gene: TRBJ2-5; v_gene: TRBV11-1; CDR3aa: ASSLGLEETQY
j_gene: TRBJ1-2; v_gene: TRBV30; CDR3aa: ASHPGYT
j_gene: TRBJ2-3; v_gene: TRBV4-1; CDR3aa: ASSPLSADTQY
j_gene: TRBJ1-2; v_gene: TRBV6-5; CDR3aa: ASSYSSGIGTYGYT
j_gene: TRBJ2-1; v_gene: TRBV15; CDR3aa: ATSRGDRYNEQF
j_gene: TRBJ1-5; v_gene: TRBV2; CDR3aa: ASSIRSSNQPQH
j_gene: TRBJ2-7; v_gene: TRBV14; CDR3aa: ASSQEWPSSYEQY
j_gene: TRBJ1-1; v_gene: TRBV9; CDR3aa: ASSVVGTGDGAF
j_gene: TRBJ2-7; v_gene: TRBV19; CDR3aa: ASSPRLAGDYEQY
j_gene: TRBJ2-5; v_gene: TRBV11-3; CDR3aa: ASSRGLGRPYQETQY
j_gene: TRBJ2-2; v_gene: TRBV5-1; CDR3aa: ASSADRQGGELF
j_gene: TRBJ2-5; v_gene: TRBV7-8; CDR3aa: ASSLSGQETQY
j_gene: TRBJ1-4; v_gene: TRBV5-8; CDR3aa: ASSSDGDRGYEKLF
j_gene: TRBJ1-1; v_gene: TRBV7-2; CDR3aa: ASSLGYTEAF
j_gene: TRBJ1-1; v_gene: TRBV6-5; CDR3aa: ASSYLQGEAF
j_gene: TRBJ2-7; v_gene: TRBV29-1; CDR3aa: SVRNRRTYEQY
j_gene: TRBJ1-1; v_gene: TRBV5-4; CDR3aa: ASSLGAGQLEAF
j_gene: TRBJ1-1; v_gene: TRBV11-2; CDR3aa: ASSLGTGNTEAF
j_gene: TRBJ2-2; v_gene: TRBV4-3; CDR3aa: ASSQGAVTNTGELF
j_gene: TRBJ1-2; v_gene: TRBV25-1; CDR3aa: ASSEFSTGEGYT
j_gene: TRBJ2-1; v_gene: TRBV5-4; CDR3aa: ASSLSHWTSGDNEQF
j_gene: TRBJ1-2; v_gene: TRBV6-5; CDR3aa: ASTRGDRANGYT
j_gene: TRBJ2-4; v_gene: TRBV6-2/TRBV6-3; CDR3aa: ASSLTVNLAKNIQY
j_gene: TRBJ2-1; v_gene: TRBV25-1; CDR3aa: ASSEGSEQF
j_gene: TRBJ1-5; v_gene: TRBV7-2; CDR3aa: ASATVRDQPQH
j_gene: TRBJ2-2; v_gene: TRBV25-1; CDR3aa: ASRWDTTGELF
j_gene: TRBJ2-1; v_gene: TRBV10-3; CDR3aa: AIGGHNEQF
j_gene: TRBJ1-2; v_gene: TRBV6-2/TRBV6-3; CDR3aa: ASSLTGGYGYT
j_gene: TRBJ1-3; v_gene: TRBV7-6; CDR3aa: ASSLLLDSGSGNTIY